This is a list of T cell receptor beta chains from one sample in a study of blood T cells in healthy people across ages. One entry per CDR3 protein results from TCRdb running MiXCR on the 5' RACE reads. This sample has about 590,000 distinct CDR3 sequences; roughly 30% occur once, and the top ten carry less than 20%. Source material: blood. The receptors were gathered from an elderly woman in good health. CDR3s include the opening cysteine and the closing phenylalanine or tryptophan. The D gene is left open where the match is weak. Expanded clones get a size class; other rows say once, few or many, or leave the size out.

d_call,clone_size,j_call,v_call,cdr3_aa,cdr3_nt
.,many,TRBJ2-7,TRBV20-1,CSAGGHNRDEQYF,TGCAGTGCGGGGGGACATAACAGAGACGAGCAGTACTTC
.,few,TRBJ2-7,TRBV5-5,CASGSKAGTHNRYEQYF,TGTGCCAGCGGCTCGAAAGCCGGGACGCATAACCGTTACGAGCAGTACTTC
.,.,TRBJ2-3,TRBV20-1,CSARGDLGDTQYF,TGCAGTGCTAGGGGGGACTTGGGGGATACGCAGTATTTT
TRBD1,many,TRBJ2-5,TRBV5-1,CASSTGQGETQYF,TGCGCCAGCAGCACCGGACAGGGGGAGACCCAGTACTTC
.,.,TRBJ2-7,TRBV7-9,CASSRLGPPPIEQYF,TGTGCCAGCAGCCGACTGGGGCCACCTCCCATCGAGCAGTACTTC
.,medium-sized,TRBJ2-7,TRBV7-6,CASSLTGEENEQYF,TGTGCCAGCAGCTTGACGGGAGAGGAGAACGAGCAGTACTTC
.,many,TRBJ1-2,TRBV4-2,CASSQGIDGNYGYTF,TGTGCCAGCAGCCAAGGGATAGACGGGAACTATGGCTACACCTTC
TRBD1,few,TRBJ2-7,TRBV7-2,CASSLGGTGPYEQYF,TGTGCCAGCAGCTTAGGTGGGACAGGGCCCTACGAGCAGTACTTC
TRBD2,.,TRBJ2-1,TRBV5-1,CASSLVAGGNYNEQFF,TGCGCCAGCAGCTTGGTTGCGGGGGGCAACTACAATGAGCAGTTCTTC
TRBD2,many,TRBJ2-1,TRBV7-9,CASSASSGGVYNEQFF,TGTGCCAGCAGCGCCTCTAGCGGGGGGGTTTACAATGAGCAGTTCTTC
TRBD2,few,TRBJ2-7,TRBV6-5,CASRGLAGSEQYF,TGTGCCAGCAGGGGACTAGCGGGATCCGAGCAGTACTTC
TRBD1,.,TRBJ1-2,TRBV4-2,CASSQAHSGWTGYGYTF,TGTGCCAGCAGCCAAGCCCATAGCGGGTGGACAGGCTATGGCTACACCTTC
TRBD1,.,TRBJ1-6,TRBV7-2,CASSLDRDDSPLHF,TGTGCCAGCAGCTTGGACAGGGATGATTCACCCCTCCACTTT
.,many,TRBJ2-5,TRBV2,CASSKAGQQYF,TGTGCCAGCAGCAAAGCCGGTCAACAGTACTTC
.,many,TRBJ2-1,TRBV3-1,CASSQGQANNEQFF,TGTGCCAGCAGCCAAGGACAGGCCAATAATGAGCAGTTCTTC
TRBD2,many,TRBJ2-1,TRBV7-6,CASSATSGARNEQFF,TGTGCCAGCAGCGCTACTAGCGGGGCCCGGAATGAGCAGTTCTTC